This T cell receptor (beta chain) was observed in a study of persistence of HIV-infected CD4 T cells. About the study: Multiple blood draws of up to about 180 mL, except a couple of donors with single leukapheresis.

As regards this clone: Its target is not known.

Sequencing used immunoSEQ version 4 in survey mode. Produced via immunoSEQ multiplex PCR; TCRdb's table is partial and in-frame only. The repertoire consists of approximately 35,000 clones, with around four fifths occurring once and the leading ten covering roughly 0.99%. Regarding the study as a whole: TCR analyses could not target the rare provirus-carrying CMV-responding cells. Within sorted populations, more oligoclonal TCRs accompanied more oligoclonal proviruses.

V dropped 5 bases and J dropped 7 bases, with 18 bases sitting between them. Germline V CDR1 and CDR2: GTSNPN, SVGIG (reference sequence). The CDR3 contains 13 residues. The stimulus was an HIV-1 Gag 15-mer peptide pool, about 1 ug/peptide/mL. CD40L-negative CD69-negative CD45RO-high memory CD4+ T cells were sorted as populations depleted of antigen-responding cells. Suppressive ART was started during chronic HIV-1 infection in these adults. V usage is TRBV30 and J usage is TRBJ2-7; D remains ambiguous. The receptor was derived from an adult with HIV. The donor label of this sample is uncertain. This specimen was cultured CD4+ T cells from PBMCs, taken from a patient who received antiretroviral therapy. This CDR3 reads CAWGPRFGEEQYV. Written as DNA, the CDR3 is TGTGCCTGGGGGCCTCGTTTTGGTGAGGAGCAGTACGTC.